The T cell receptor (beta chain) under discussion was sequenced for a study of cytotoxic CD8 clonotypes in ibrutinib-treated CLL. About the research overall: Roughly 10 relapsed/refractory, about 14 treatment-naive; around 18 IGHV unmutated. Study-level findings and limits: Clonality was elevated at ibrutinib response and had returned toward baseline at progression. Contraction or stability on treatment characterized the public clonotypes, which were uncommon.

Genomic DNA for TCR beta libraries, approximately 2 micrograms, came from cryopreserved PBMCs. V lost 5 bases and J lost 0, with 10 bases in between. The CDR3 has 15 amino acids. CDR1 is MNHNY, CDR2 SVGAGI, per germline (reference sequence). In regard to this clone: No antigen is known for it.

TCRdb keeps only in-frame clones here, not all; method: immunoSEQ multiplex PCR. The table has some 200,000 clones, 70% seen once. The chain links TRBV6-6 to TRBJ1-4; D gene uncertain. The material sequenced was PBMCs, taken after 12 months of ibrutinib treatment. The source of this sequence is a human donor with chronic lymphocytic leukemia. The CDR3 DNA is TGTGCCAGCAGTGTGAGTCTGTCAACTAATGAAAAACTGTTTTTT. It specifies CASSVSLSTNEKLFF.